The rows below give T cell receptor beta chains drawn from one sample of a study of cytomegalovirus exposure and HLA in healthy donors. Some clones are missing from TCRdb's copy, which holds only in-frame ones; the method was immunoSEQ multiplex PCR. The data hold 250,000 to 350,000 clones, with roughly nine tenths observed a single time. The sequencing input was PBMCs. Source of these receptors: a woman aged 25-40 years in good health and CMV-seropositive. Each CDR3 is given with its conserved first and last residue.

v_gene	j_gene	CDR3aa
TRBV9	TRBJ2-7	CASSPTGTSGRYEQYF
TRBV15	TRBJ2-1	CATSTSHNQQFF
TRBV11-2	TRBJ2-7	CASSKIAGGLGEQYF
TRBV19	TRBJ1-3	CASRRDTGNTIYF
TRBV9	TRBJ2-1	CASSVDQSSYNEQFF
TRBV23-1	TRBJ1-2	CASSHPRKKEGYGYTF
TRBV6-5	TRBJ1-6	CASSYNRNNSPLHF
TRBV6-1	TRBJ2-6	CASSLTGDGANVLTF
TRBV21-1	TRBJ1-2	CASSIRVKTNYGYTF
TRBV25-1	TRBJ2-3	CASSEFATGTQYF
TRBV9	TRBJ1-6	CASGSPLHF
TRBV7-6	TRBJ1-4	CASSFQGNPREKLFF
TRBV15	TRBJ1-4	CATSAGRRNEKLFF
TRBV27	TRBJ2-7	CASSGAGGAEQYF
TRBV19	TRBJ2-7	CASSIAQGVEQYF
TRBV14	TRBJ1-1	CASSQPGGAKPEAFF
TRBV2	TRBJ2-1	CASDRGNYNEQFF
TRBV18	TRBJ2-3	CASSPIPGTSGTDTQYF
TRBV28	TRBJ2-7	CASSFPPDTSGTYEQYF
TRBV11-2	TRBJ2-3	CASSLGAPKTDTQYF
TRBV7-9	TRBJ1-1	CASTEDRVAFF
TRBV4-2	TRBJ2-7	CASSPEGLYEQYF
TRBV5-6	TRBJ1-1	CASSLIAGLGPNTEAFF
TRBV28	TRBJ1-1	CASSLRGRDTEAFF
TRBV29-1	TRBJ1-2	CSVEPHRGGGYTF
TRBV7-9	TRBJ2-2	CASSFRRGNTGELFF
TRBV27	TRBJ2-7	CASSPQGYYEQYF
TRBV4-3	TRBJ2-1	CASSHNSGFYNEQFF
TRBV7-9	TRBJ2-7	CASSWRTLEEQYF